Each of the 25 T cell receptor beta chains below was sequenced from the same sample in a study of HIV-infected children after antiretroviral therapy interruption (dated by TCRdb to about 2019). The sample's treatment or condition label is to be understood as: PENTA 11 planned treatment interruption arm or continuous ART arm. The library was produced with 3' RACE. Sequencing instrument: Illumina MiSeq. TCR libraries were constructed from RNA with a 3' RACE protocol that used unique molecular identifiers to correct for PCR amplification bias. TCRdb ran its own pipeline on the public reads, namely fastp trimming at Q25 and MiXCR clone calling, and kept in-frame beta chains. Each entry merges the rows of one CDR3 protein and shows their most common DNA and genes. A total of fewer than 50,000 distinct CDR3 sequences appear in this sample, 4.3% of them only once. The top ten clones comprise roughly 0.7% of the sample.

The sequences come from CD45RA+ CD4+ T cells from PBMCs, pooled from several time points, collected from a donor given antiretroviral therapy, either interrupted or continuous. Explained via the paper, the cell subset or site label denotes: naive CD4+ CD45RA+ CD45RO- T cells. These receptor sequences come from a pool of human donors with HIV.

The chain carries TRBV3-1 and TRBJ2-3, with TRBD2 matching over 8 bases. V gave up 1 base and J gave up 1 base; unmatched junction bases: 1. CDR1 LGHDT and CDR2 YNNKEL come from the germline V gene (reference sequence). This CDR3 is 15 amino acids long. The CDR3 DNA reads as TGTGCCAGCAGCCAAGTAGCGGGGCGCACAGATACGCAGTATTTT. The encoded protein is CASSQVAGRTDTQYF.

In this sample, this clonotype turned up many times. The CDR3 nucleotides are TGCAGTGTAGGAGTCGGTAGGGAAGACTATGGCTACACCTTC. This codes for CSVGVGREDYGYTF. The chain combines TRBV20-1 with TRBJ1-2; no definite D call. V gave up 7 bases and J gave up 3 bases, with 18 bases separating them. This CDR3 is 14 amino acids long. Germline assignment: CDR1 DFQATT and CDR2 SNEGSKA (reference sequence).

This clonotype came up many times. This chain links TRBV2 with TRBJ1-1; no clear D gene. V was shortened by 6 bases and J by 2 bases, with 13 bases between the two germline ends. CDR1 and CDR2 from the germline V gene are SNHLY and FYNNEI. This CDR3 region has 14 residues. CDR3 nucleotide sequence: TGTGCCAGCAGCCCCTTAATCTCCAACACTGAAGCTTTCTTT. It specifies CASSPLISNTEAFF.

This clonotype was counted ten times or more. The chain has TRBV5-1 and TRBJ1-4, with D possibly being TRBD1 (5 bases). Trimming took off 3 bases at V and 3 bases at J, with 9 bases between the two ends. CDR1 is SGHRS, CDR2 YFSETQ, per germline. The CDR3 consists of 14 residues. The CDR3 loop reads CASSSDTSNEKLFF. In nucleotides, the CDR3 is TGCGCCAGCAGCTCGGACACATCTAATGAAAAACTGTTTTTT.

In this sample, this clonotype turned up many times. The chain is built from TRBV2 and TRBJ2-6, with TRBD2 as a possible D gene (6 bases). The V end lost 8 bases, the J end lost 9 bases, and 17 bases lay between the germline ends. The germline V gene encodes CDR1 SNHLY and CDR2 FYNNEI. This CDR3 comprises 14 residues. The DNA of the CDR3 is TGTGCCAGCCGAGGATTCAGGCGGGGCAACGTCCTGACTTTC. It yields the protein CASRGFRRGNVLTF.

This clonotype is judged medium-sized. The rearrangement uses TRBV20-1 and TRBJ2-5, with D possibly called TRBD1 or TRBD2 (5 bases each). Deletions cut 0 bases from V and 2 bases from J, with 10 bases between. The germline V gene has CDR1 DFQATT and CDR2 SNEGSKA (reference sequence). The CDR3 extends over 14 amino acids. CDR3: CSARDGTTQETQYF. In DNA form, the CDR3 reads TGCAGTGCTAGAGACGGGACCACTCAAGAGACCCAGTACTTC.

At least ten counts were recorded for this clonotype. This rearrangement joins TRBV5-1 to TRBJ1-1; D gene uncertain. This CDR3 has 16 amino acids. Germline values: CDR1 SGHRS, CDR2 YFSETQ. Trimming cost V 0 bases and J 0 bases, with 12 bases left between them. The CDR3 coding sequence is TGCGCCAGCAGCTTGGGCCCAGTTAACATGAACACTGAAGCTTTCTTT. Its translation: CASSLGPVNMNTEAFF.

The V gene is TRBV7-8, the J gene TRBJ1-2, with TRBD1 as a possible D gene (5 bases). The CDR3 is made up of 18 amino acids. Germline-derived CDR1 and CDR2 are SGHVS and FQNEAQ. The V end was cut by 5 bases, the J end by 6 bases, with 28 bases between. The CDR3 DNA sequence: TGTGCCAGCAGCGTCCGCATCCCGGGACCCGCCTTAAGCAATGGCTACACCTTC. It translates to CASSVRIPGPALSNGYTF.

This clonotype was counted ten times or more. The rearrangement links TRBV19 to TRBJ1-5; unclear D gene. CDR1 and CDR2 from the germline V gene are LNHDA and SQIVND (reference sequence). The germline V and J ends were trimmed by 1 base and 7 bases, with 23 bases remaining between them. CDR3 length: 18 residues. The CDR3 DNA is TGTGCCAGTAGTATAGTTTCGGGAAGGAGGAGTAATGGCCAGCCCCAGCATTTT. This translates into CASSIVSGRRSNGQPQHF.

This clonotype was detected many times. As DNA, the CDR3 is TGTGCCAGCTCGGCATTAGGGGGTAGTGGCACTGAAGCTTTCTTT. Its translation is CASSALGGSGTEAFF. J is TRBJ1-1 and V is TRBV18, with TRBD1 as a possible D gene (6 bases). V was cut by 6 bases and J by 4 bases, with 18 bases left in between. This CDR3 region has 15 residues. The V gene's germline CDR1 is KGHSH and CDR2 LQKENI.

This clonotype was detected many times. The chain links TRBV20-1 to TRBJ2-4; D gene uncertain. The germline gives CDR1 DFQATT, CDR2 SNEGSKA (reference sequence). This CDR3 is built from 12 residues. V lost 5 bases, J lost 6 bases, and 11 bases lay in between. The CDR3 region is CSAGPTINIQYF. The CDR3 DNA is TGCAGTGCTGGCCCTACCATAAACATTCAGTACTTC.

This clonotype is medium-sized in the sample. The genes are TRBV12-3 or TRBV12-4 and TRBJ2-3; 8 bases match TRBD2. The CDR3 sequence is 14 residues long. V shed 3 bases and J 6 bases; nucleotides not matched to a gene: 5. The DNA for the CDR3 is TGTGCCAGCAGTTTGAGTCTAGCGGGCGATACGCAGTATTTT. It yields the protein CASSLSLAGDTQYF.

The CDR3, as DNA: TGCGCCAGCAGTCAAGCCGCCGGGGACAGGGACTCCTACGAGCAGTACTTC. Residues: CASSQAAGDRDSYEQYF. This chain uses TRBV23-1 with TRBJ2-7; 9 bases match TRBD1. TRBV23-1 is filed as an ORF, its function uncertain. V lost 2 bases and J lost 0; bases outside the gene matches: 8. The CDR3 covers 17 residues.

This clonotype has only a few counts. V usage is TRBV10-3 and J usage is TRBJ1-1; 7 bases are shared with TRBD1. The germline CDR1 and CDR2 sequences are ENHRY and SYGVKD. This CDR3 has 14 amino acids. V gave up 7 bases and J gave up 1 base; unmatched junction bases: 6. The CDR3 sequence: CAINNDRANTEAFF. The CDR3 DNA is TGTGCCATCAATAACGACAGGGCGAACACTGAAGCTTTCTTT.

By sample share, this clonotype is medium-sized (0.01 to 0.1%). CDR3 sequence (DNA): TGCGCCAGCAGCCAAGATTTAAGGCGGGGGAATGAGCAGTTCTTC. This encodes CASSQDLRRGNEQFF. The rearrangement joins TRBV4-3 to TRBJ2-1, with 7 bases aligning to TRBD2. Looked up from germline, CDR1 is LGHNA and CDR2 is YSLEER. This CDR3 region has 15 residues. Trimming removed 0 bases from V and 7 bases from J; junction bases left unmatched: 6.

This clonotype was seen a few times. The V and J genes are TRBV20-1 and TRBJ2-7, with D perhaps matching TRBD1 (5 bases). The CDR3 has 17 residues. Germline loops: CDR1 DFQATT, CDR2 SNEGSKA (reference sequence). The CDR3 DNA reads TGCAGCCCGCCCCATACAAACAGGACCCCAACGCCCTACGAGCAGTACTTC. Translating it yields CSPPHTNRTPTPYEQYF.

This clonotype occurred many times. V gene TRBV7-2 combines with J gene TRBJ2-5; 12 bases line up with TRBD2. The CDR3 contains 16 residues. Trimming at V came to 5 bases and at J to 5 bases, leaving 9 bases not matched to a gene. The V gene's germline CDR1 is SGHTA and CDR2 FQGNSA. CDR3 sequence: CASSPTSGGTHETQYF. In DNA, the CDR3 is TGTGCCAGCAGCCCGACTAGCGGGGGCACCCACGAGACCCAGTACTTC.

This clonotype was recorded many times. This chain connects TRBV6-2 or TRBV6-3 to TRBJ2-7; 10 bases fit TRBD2. V trimming: 0 bases; J trimming: 2 bases; junction bases outside the gene matches: 4. Germline loops: CDR1 MNHEY, CDR2 SVGEGT. The CDR3 is 16 residues long. The CDR3 coding sequence is TGTGCCAGCAGTTACTCAGATAGCGGGGGGCCCTACGAGCAGTACTTC. Protein sequence: CASSYSDSGGPYEQYF.

J is TRBJ2-3 and V is TRBV18; D possibly corresponds to TRBD1 (6 bases). V was pared by 0 bases and J by 4 bases, with 11 bases between. Germline V gene lookup returns CDR1 KGHSH and CDR2 LQKENI. The CDR3 is 15 residues long. In DNA form, the CDR3 reads TGTGCCAGCTCACCACCGGGGGCGACGTCAGATACGCAGTATTTT. This sequence encodes CASSPPGATSDTQYF.

In its sample, this clonotype was seen many times. The rearrangement links TRBV3-1 to TRBJ1-3; 7 positions match TRBD1. V dropped 2 bases and J dropped 2; count of bases not matched to a gene: 3. Germline V gene sequence: CDR1 LGHDT, CDR2 YNNKEL (reference sequence). The CDR3 extends over 15 amino acids. The CDR3, as DNA: TGTGCCAGCAGCCAAAAGGGGACAGCTGGAAACACCATATATTTT. Encoded protein: CASSQKGTAGNTIYF.

This chain uses TRBV4-1 with TRBJ2-3; D is tentatively TRBD1 or TRBD2 (5 bases each). The CDR3 runs to 14 residues. The germline V and J ends were trimmed by 5 bases and 0 bases, with 9 bases remaining between them. CDR1 and CDR2 (germline): MGHRA, YSYEKL. CDR3 amino acids: CASSWDPSTDTQYF. CDR3 coding DNA: TGCGCCAGCAGCTGGGACCCCAGCACAGATACGCAGTATTTT.

Ten or more counts support this clonotype. V is TRBV12-3 or TRBV12-4 and J is TRBJ1-5; D is unclear. The CDR3 is 14 amino acids. V was clipped by 1 base and J by 3 bases, with 7 bases between them. CDR3 region: CASSLEVDNQPQHF. The CDR3 region has the DNA TGTGCCAGCAGTTTAGAGGTCGACAATCAGCCCCAGCATTTT.

Many counts were recorded for this clonotype. This chain joins TRBV24-1 and TRBJ1-1; a possible D gene is TRBD1 (5 bases). V was cut by 10 bases and J by 4 bases, with 12 bases left in between. Per the germline V gene, CDR1 is KGHDR and CDR2 is SFDVKD. This CDR3 contains 12 residues. The CDR3 loop reads CATRGLTTEAFF. The CDR3 DNA follows: TGTGCCACAAGGGGTTTGACCACTGAAGCTTTCTTT.

This clonotype was seen only a few times. CDR3 amino acids: CASSDMMNTEAFF. The CDR3 region has the DNA TGTGCCAGCAGCGACATGATGAACACTGAAGCTTTCTTT. The rearrangement joins TRBV14 to TRBJ1-1; no clear D gene. The V gene's germline CDR1 is SGHDN and CDR2 FVKESK. The length of the CDR3 is 13 residues. Trimming shortened V by 5 bases and J by 0 bases, and 7 bases separated the two germline ends.

Ten or more counts support this clonotype. The chain couples TRBV18 to TRBJ2-1, with D maybe TRBD2 (5 bases). Trimming left V 3 bases short and J 6 bases short, with 15 bases between. CDR3 length equals 15 residues. The germline V gene encodes CDR1 KGHSH and CDR2 LQKENI. The CDR3 region is CASSPLGGLSNEQFF. The CDR3 DNA sequence: TGTGCCAGCTCACCCCTCGGAGGTCTCTCCAATGAGCAGTTCTTC. The entire variable domain, with the rest obtained from reference TRBV18 and TRBJ2-1, is as follows: NAGVMQNPRHLVRRRGQEARLRCSPMKGHSHVYWYRQLPEEGLKFMVYLQKENIIDESGMPKERFSAEFPKEGPSILRIQQVVRGDSAAYFCASSPLGGLSNEQFFGPGTRLTVL.